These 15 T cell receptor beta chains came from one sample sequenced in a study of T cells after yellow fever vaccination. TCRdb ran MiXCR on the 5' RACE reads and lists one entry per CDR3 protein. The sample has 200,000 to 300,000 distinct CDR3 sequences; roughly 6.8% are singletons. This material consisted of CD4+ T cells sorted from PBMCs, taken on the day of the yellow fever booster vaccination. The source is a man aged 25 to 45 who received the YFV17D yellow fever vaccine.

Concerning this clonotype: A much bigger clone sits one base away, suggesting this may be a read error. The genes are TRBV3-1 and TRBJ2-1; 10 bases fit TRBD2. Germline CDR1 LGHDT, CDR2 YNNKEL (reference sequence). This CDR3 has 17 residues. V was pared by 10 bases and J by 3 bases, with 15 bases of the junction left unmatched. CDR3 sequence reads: CAIRLRLAGGGYNEQFF. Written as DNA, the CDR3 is TGTGCCATCAGGTTGCGCTTAGCGGGAGGAGGCTACAATGAGCAGTTCTTC.

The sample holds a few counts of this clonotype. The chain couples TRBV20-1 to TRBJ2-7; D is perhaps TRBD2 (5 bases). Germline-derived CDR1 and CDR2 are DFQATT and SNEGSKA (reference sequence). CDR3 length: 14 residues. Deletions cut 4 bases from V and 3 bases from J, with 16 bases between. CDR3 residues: CSAMSPSGYYEQYF. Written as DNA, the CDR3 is TGCAGTGCTATGTCCCCCAGCGGCTACTACGAGCAGTACTTC.

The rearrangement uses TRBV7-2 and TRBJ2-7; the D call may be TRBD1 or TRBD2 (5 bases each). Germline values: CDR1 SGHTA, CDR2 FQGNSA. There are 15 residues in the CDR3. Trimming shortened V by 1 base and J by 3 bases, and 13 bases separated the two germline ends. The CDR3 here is CASSLGGGVYYEQYF. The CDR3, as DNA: TGTGCCAGCAGCTTAGGTGGGGGAGTTTACTACGAGCAGTACTTC.

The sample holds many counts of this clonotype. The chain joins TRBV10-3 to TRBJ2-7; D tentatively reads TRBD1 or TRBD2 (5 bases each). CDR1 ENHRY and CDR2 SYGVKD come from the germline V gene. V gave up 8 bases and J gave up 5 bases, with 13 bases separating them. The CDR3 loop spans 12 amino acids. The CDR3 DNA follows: TGTGCCATCCGAGGGACCCTGGACGAGCAGTACTTC. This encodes CAIRGTLDEQYF.

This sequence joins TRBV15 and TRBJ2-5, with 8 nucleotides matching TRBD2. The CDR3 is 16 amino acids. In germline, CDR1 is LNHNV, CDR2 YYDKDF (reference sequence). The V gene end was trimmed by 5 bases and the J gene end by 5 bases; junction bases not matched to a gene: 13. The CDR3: CATSRRGGRPEETQYF. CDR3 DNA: TGTGCCACCAGCCGAAGAGGCGGGAGGCCGGAGGAGACCCAGTACTTC. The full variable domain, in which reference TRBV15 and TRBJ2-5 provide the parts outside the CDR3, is DAMVIQNPRYQVTQFGKPVTLSCSQTLNHNVMYWYQQKSSQAPKLLFHYYDKDFNNEADTPDNFQSRRPNTSFCFLDIRSPGLGDTAMYLCATSRRGGRPEETQYFGPGTRLLVL.

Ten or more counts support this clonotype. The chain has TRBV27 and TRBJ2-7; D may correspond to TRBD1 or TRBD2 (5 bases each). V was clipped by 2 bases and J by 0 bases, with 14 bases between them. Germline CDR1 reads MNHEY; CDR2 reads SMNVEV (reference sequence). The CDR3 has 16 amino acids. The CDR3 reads CASSLMPSGASYEQYF. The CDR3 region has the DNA TGTGCCAGCAGTTTAATGCCTTCCGGGGCCTCCTACGAGCAGTACTTC.

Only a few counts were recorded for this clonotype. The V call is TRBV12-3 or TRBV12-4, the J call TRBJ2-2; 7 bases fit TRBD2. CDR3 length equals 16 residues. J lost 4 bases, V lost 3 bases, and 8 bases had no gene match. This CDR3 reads CASSLGGAGPTGELFF. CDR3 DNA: TGTGCCAGCAGTTTGGGAGGAGCGGGACCCACCGGGGAGCTGTTTTTT.

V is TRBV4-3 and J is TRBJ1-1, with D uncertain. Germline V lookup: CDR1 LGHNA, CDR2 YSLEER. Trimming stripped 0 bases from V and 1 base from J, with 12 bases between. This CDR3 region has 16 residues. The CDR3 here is CASSQDLTRRNTEAFF. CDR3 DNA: TGCGCCAGCAGCCAAGATTTAACCCGTCGGAACACTGAAGCTTTCTTT.

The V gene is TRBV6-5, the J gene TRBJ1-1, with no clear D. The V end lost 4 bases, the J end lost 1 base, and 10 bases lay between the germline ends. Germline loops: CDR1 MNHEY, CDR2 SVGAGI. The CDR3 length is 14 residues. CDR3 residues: CASSSPQWNTEAFF. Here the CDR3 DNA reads TGTGCCAGCAGTTCCCCACAGTGGAACACTGAAGCTTTCTTT.

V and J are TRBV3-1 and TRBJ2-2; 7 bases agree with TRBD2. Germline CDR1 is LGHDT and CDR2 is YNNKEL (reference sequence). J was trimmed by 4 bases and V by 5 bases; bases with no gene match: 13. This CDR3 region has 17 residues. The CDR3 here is CASSEGGGRGGTGELFF. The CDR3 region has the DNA TGTGCCAGCAGCGAAGGTGGCGGGAGAGGTGGCACCGGGGAGCTGTTTTTT. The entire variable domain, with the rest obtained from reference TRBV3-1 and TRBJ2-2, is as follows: DTAVSQTPKYLVTQMGNDKSIKCEQNLGHDTMYWYKQDSKKFLKIMFSYNNKELIINETVPNRFSPKSPDKAHLNLHINSLELGDSAVYFCASSEGGGRGGTGELFFGEGSRLTVL.

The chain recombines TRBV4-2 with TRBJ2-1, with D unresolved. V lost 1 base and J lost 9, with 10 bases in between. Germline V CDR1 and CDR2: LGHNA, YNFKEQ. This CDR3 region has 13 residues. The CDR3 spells CASSQVPGVEQFF. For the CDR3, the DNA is TGTGCCAGCAGCCAAGTCCCAGGAGTTGAGCAGTTCTTC.

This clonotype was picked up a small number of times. The CDR3 coding sequence is TGTGCCAGCAGAGATTCCCGGGACAGGGGTTGGCAGTACTTC. Amino acids: CASRDSRDRGWQYF. This rearrangement joins TRBV6-1 to TRBJ2-7; 10 nucleotides match TRBD1. This CDR3 spans 14 amino acids. The V gene end was trimmed by 6 bases and the J gene end by 9 bases; junction bases not matched to a gene: 11. Germline lookup yields CDR1 MNHNS and CDR2 SASEGT.

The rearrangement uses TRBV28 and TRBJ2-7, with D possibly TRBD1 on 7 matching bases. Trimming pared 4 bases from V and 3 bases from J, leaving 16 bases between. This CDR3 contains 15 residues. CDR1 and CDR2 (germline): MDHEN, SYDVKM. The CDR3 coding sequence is TGTGCCAGCAGTTCCGGGGGACAGATAAACTACGAGCAGTACTTC. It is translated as CASSSGGQINYEQYF.

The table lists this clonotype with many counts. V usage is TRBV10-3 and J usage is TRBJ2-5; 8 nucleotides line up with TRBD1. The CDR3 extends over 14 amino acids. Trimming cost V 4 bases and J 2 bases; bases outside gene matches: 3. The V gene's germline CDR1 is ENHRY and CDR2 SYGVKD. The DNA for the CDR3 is TGTGCCATCAGTGCAGGACAGGGACAAGAGACCCAGTACTTC. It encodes CAISAGQGQETQYF.

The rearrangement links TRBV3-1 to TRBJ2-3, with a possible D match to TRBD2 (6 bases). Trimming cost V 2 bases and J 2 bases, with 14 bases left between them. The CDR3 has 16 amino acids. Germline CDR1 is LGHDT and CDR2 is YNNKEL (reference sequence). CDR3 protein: CASSQRAGRITDTQYF. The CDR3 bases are TGTGCCAGCAGCCAACGGGCGGGAAGGATCACAGATACGCAGTATTTT.